This TCR beta chain was observed in a study of shared T cell receptors in the human thymus. Germline lookup yields CDR1 LNHDA and CDR2 SQIVND (reference sequence). Trimming removed 2 bases at V and 0 bases at J, with 5 bases between. This CDR3 region has 14 residues. Libraries were prepared by immunoSEQ multiplex PCR; TCRdb keeps only in-frame clonotypes and omits some of them. Among hundreds of thousands of clones listed, more than 75% were seen once. As for this clone: The sample has other DNA sequences that encode this CDR3 too.

These data also featured in a second study, about human thymus T cells. That publication notes: The donors were infants in Finland with congenital heart defects, otherwise immunologically healthy. Thymus pieces cut out during corrective heart surgery were the tissue that was used. Thymic and blood repertoires showed apparently biased V and J gene usage. As related research reported, thymic repertoires overlapped highly among unrelated individuals.

The chain combines TRBV19 with TRBJ1-3; no firm D call. This receptor was identified in a boy less than two years old with a congenital heart defect. The sequenced sample consisted of thymocytes. The CDR3 loop reads CASSITGSGNTIYF. The CDR3 region has the DNA TGTGCCAGTAGTATAACCGGCTCTGGAAACACCATATATTTT. Drawing the rest from reference TRBV19 and TRBJ1-3, the complete variable domain is DGGITQSPKYLFRKEGQNVTLSCEQNLNHDAMYWYRQDPGQGLRLIYYSQIVNDFQKGDIAEGYSVSREKKESFPLTVTSAQKNPTAFYLCASSITGSGNTIYFGEGSWLTVV.